This entry features one T cell receptor (beta chain) sequence. Between the trimmed V and J ends, which lost 5 bases and 1 base, there was a span of 9 bases. The germline CDR1 and CDR2 sequences are MNHEY and SVGAGI. CDR3 length: 13 residues. Assay used: immunoSEQ multiplex PCR; TCRdb lists only in-frame clones, some missing. There are 40,000 or so clones in the sample; around 90% occur only once, and around 0.41% lies in the top ten. The data originate from a study of T cell changes during pregnancy in multiple sclerosis. The TCR was taken from a female donor with multiple sclerosis, enrolled in a pregnancy study. The V call is TRBV6-5, the J call TRBJ2-7, with D tentatively TRBD1 (6 bases). The input for sequencing was CD4+ T cells from peripheral blood mononuclear cells, taken in the third trimester of pregnancy. CDR3: CASSLDRSYEQYF. CDR3 DNA: TGTGCCAGCAGTCTCGACAGGTCCTACGAGCAGTACTTC.